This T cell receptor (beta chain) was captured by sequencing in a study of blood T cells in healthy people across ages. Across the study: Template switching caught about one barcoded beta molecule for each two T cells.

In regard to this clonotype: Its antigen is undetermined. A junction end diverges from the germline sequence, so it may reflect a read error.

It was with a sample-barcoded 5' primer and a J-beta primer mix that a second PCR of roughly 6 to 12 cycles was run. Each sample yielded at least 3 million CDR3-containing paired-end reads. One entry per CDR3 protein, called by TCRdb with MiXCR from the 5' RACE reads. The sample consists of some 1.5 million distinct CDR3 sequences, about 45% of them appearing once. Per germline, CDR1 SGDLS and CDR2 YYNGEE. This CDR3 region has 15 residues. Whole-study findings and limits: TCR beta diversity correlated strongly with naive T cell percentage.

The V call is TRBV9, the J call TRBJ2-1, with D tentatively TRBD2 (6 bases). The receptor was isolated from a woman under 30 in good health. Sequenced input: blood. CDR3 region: CASSVGTGVGNEQIF. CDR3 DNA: TGTGCCAGCAGCGTAGGGACGGGGGTGGGTAATGAGCAGATCTTC.